This T cell receptor (beta chain) was captured by sequencing in a study of blood T cells in healthy people across ages. Study as a whole: About one barcoded beta molecule per two T cells was captured by template switching.

PCR was performed a second time for roughly 7 to 12 cycles using a sample-barcoded 5' primer and a J-beta primer mix. TCRdb redid the calling of the 5' RACE reads with MiXCR, one entry per CDR3 protein. The sample includes around 1.5 million distinct CDR3 sequences, almost 60% of them seen just once. With respect to this clonotype: The antigen remains unidentified.

CDR3 size: 13 residues. V lost 6 bases and J lost 2, with 8 bases in between. Germline CDR1 SEHNR, CDR2 FQNEAQ (reference sequence). General observations from the study: In these data, TCR beta diversity tracked strongly with naive T cell percentage.

Material for sequencing was blood. The V call is TRBV7-9, the J call TRBJ1-5; D is perhaps TRBD1 (6 bases). The clonotype was recovered from a man aged 18 to 29 in good health. The CDR3 here is CASRKGGNQPQHF. The CDR3 region has the DNA TGTGCCAGCAGGAAGGGGGGCAATCAGCCCCAGCATTTT.